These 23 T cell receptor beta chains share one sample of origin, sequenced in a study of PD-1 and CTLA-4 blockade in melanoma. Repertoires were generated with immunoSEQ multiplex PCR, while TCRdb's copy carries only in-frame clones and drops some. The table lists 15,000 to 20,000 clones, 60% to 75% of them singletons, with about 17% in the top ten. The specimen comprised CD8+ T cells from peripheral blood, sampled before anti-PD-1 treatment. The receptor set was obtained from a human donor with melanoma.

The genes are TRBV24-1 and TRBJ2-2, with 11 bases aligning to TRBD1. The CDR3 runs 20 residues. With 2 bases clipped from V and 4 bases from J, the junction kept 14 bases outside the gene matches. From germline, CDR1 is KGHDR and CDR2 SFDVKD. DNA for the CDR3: TGTGCCACCAGTGATTCCAAGATAATTCGGACAGGGGGCATCACCGGGGAGCTGTTTTTT. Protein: CATSDSKIIRTGGITGELFF.

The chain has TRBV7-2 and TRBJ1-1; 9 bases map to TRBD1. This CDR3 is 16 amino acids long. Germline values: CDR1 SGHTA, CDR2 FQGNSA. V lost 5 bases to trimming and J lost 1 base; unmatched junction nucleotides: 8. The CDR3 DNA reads TGTGCCAGCAGCCCCGGGACAGGGTGGTCGAACACTGAAGCTTTCTTT. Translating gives CASSPGTGWSNTEAFF.

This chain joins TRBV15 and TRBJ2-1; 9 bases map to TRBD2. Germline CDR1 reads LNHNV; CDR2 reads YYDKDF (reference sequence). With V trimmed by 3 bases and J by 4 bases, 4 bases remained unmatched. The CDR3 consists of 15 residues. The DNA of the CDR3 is TGTGCCACCAGCAGCGGACTAGCGAATTACAATGAGCAGTTCTTC. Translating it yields CATSSGLANYNEQFF.

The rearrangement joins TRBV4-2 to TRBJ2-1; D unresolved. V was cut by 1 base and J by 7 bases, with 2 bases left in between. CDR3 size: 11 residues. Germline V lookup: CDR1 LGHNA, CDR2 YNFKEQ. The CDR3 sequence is CASSQGNEQFF. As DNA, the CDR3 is TGTGCCAGCAGCCAAGGAAATGAGCAGTTCTTC.

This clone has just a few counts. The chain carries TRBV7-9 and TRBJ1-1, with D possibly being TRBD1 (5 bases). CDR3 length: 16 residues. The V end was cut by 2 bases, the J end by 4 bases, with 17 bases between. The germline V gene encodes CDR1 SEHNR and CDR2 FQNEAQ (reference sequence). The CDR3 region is CASSLMAGLEGTEAFF. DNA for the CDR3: TGTGCCAGCAGCTTAATGGCAGGGCTCGAGGGCACTGAAGCTTTCTTT.

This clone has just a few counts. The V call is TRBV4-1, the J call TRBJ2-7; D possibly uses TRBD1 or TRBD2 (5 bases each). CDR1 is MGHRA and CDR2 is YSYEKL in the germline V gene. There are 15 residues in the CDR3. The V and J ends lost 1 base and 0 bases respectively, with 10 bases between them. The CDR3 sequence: CASSQVEGSSYEQYF. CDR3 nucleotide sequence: TGCGCCAGCAGCCAAGTAGAGGGGAGCTCCTACGAGCAGTACTTC.

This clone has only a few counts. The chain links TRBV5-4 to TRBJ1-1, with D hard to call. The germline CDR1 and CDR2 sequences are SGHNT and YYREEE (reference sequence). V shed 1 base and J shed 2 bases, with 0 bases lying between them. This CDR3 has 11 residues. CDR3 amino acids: CASSLNTEAFF. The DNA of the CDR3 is TGTGCCAGCAGCTTGAACACTGAAGCTTTCTTT.

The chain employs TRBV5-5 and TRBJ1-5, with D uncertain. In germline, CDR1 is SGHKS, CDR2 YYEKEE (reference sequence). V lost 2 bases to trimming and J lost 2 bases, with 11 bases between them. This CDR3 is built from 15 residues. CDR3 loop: CASSLGSVGNQPQHF. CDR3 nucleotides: TGTGCCAGCAGCTTAGGTTCCGTGGGCAATCAGCCCCAGCATTTT.

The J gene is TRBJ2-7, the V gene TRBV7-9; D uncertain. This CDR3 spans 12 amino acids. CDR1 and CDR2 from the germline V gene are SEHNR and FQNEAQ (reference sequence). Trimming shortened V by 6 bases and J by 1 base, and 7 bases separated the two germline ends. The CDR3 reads CASSQNSYEQYF. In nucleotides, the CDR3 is TGTGCCAGCAGTCAAAATTCCTACGAGCAGTACTTC.

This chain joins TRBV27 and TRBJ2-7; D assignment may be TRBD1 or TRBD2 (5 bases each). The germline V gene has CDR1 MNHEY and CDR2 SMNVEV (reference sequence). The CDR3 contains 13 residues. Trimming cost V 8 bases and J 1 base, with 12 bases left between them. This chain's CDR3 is CASSVWGSYEQYF. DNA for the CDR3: TGTGCCAGCTCCGTCTGGGGGTCCTACGAGCAGTACTTC.

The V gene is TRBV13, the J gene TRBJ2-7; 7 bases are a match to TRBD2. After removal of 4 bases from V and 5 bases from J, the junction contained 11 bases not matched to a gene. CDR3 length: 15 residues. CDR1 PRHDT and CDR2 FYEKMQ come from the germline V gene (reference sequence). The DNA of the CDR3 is TGTGCCAGCAGCTCTGGACTAGGATCCGCTAACGAGCAGTACTTC. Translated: CASSSGLGSANEQYF.

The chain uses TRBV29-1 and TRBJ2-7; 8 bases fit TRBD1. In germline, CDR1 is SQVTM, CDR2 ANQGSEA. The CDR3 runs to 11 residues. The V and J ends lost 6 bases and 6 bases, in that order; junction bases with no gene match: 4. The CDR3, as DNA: TGCAGCGTAGTACAGGGGGTCGAGCAGTACTTC. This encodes CSVVQGVEQYF.

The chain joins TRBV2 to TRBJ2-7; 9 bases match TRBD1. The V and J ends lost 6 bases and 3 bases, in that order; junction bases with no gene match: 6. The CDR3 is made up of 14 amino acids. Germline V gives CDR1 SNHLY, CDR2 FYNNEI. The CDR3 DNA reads TGTGCCAGCAGACGCCGGGACAGGGACTACGAGCAGTACTTC. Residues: CASRRRDRDYEQYF. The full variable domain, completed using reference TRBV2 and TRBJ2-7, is EPEVTQTPSHQVTQMGQEVILRCVPISNHLYFYWYRQILGQKVEFLVSFYNNEISEKSEIFDDQFSVERPDGSNFTLKIRSTKLEDSAMYFCASRRRDRDYEQYFGPGTRLTVT.

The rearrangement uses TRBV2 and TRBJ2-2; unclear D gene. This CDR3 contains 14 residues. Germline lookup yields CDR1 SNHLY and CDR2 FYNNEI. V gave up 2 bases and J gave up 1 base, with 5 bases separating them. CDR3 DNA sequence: TGTGCCAGCAGTGAACTTGGGAACACCGGGGAGCTGTTTTTT. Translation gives CASSELGNTGELFF.

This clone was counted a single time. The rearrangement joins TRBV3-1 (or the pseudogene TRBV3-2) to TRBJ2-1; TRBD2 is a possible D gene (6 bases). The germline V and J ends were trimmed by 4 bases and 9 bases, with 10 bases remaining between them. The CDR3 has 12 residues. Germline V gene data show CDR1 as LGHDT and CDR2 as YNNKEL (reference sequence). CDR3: CASSPSGLEQFF. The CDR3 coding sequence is TGTGCCAGCAGCCCATCGGGACTTGAGCAGTTCTTC.

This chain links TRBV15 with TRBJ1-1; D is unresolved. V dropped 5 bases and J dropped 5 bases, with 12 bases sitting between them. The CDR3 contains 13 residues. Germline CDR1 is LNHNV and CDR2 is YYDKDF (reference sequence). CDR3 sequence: CATSGVTVTEAFF. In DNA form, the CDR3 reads TGTGCCACCAGCGGGGTTACGGTAACTGAAGCTTTCTTT.

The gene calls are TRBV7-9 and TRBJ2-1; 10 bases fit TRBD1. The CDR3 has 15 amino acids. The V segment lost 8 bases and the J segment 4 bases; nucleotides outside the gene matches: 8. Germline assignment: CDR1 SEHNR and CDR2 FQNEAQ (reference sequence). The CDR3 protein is CASGHLGQGYNEQFF. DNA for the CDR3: TGTGCCAGCGGCCACCTGGGACAGGGGTACAATGAGCAGTTCTTC.

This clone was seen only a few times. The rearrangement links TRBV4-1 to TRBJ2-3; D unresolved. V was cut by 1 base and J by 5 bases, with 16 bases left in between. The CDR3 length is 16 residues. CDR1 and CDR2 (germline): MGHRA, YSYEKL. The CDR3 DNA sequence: TGCGCCAGCAGCCAAGTAGCACTTGCGGTAGGAGATACGCAGTATTTT. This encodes CASSQVALAVGDTQYF.

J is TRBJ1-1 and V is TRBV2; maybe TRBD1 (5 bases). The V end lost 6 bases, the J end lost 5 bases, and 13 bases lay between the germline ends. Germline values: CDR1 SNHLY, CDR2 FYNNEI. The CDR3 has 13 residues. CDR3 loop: CASSQAGATEAFF. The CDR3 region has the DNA TGTGCCAGCAGCCAAGCTGGGGCAACTGAAGCTTTCTTT.

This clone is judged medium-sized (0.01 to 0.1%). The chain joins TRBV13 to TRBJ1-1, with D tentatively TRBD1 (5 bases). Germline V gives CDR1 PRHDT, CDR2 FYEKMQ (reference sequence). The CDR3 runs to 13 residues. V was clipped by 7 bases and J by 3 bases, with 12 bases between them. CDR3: CASIYGGDTEAFF. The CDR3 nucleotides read TGTGCCAGCATTTATGGGGGGGACACTGAAGCTTTCTTT. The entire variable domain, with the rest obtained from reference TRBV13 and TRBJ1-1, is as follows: AAGVIQSPRHLIKEKRETATLKCYPIPRHDTVYWYQQGPGQDPQFLISFYEKMQSDKGSIPDRFSAQQFSDYHSELNMSSLELGDSALYFCASIYGGDTEAFFGQGTRLTVV.

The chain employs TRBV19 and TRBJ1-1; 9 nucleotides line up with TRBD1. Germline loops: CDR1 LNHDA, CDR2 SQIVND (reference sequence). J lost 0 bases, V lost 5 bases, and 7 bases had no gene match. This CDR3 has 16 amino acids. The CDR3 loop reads CASSPGTGSMNTEAFF. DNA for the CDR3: TGTGCCAGTAGTCCCGGGACAGGGAGCATGAACACTGAAGCTTTCTTT.

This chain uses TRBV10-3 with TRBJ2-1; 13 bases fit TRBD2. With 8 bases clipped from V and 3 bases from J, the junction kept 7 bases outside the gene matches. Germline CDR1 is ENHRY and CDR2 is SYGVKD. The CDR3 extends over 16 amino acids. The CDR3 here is CAISLAGGIGYNEQFF. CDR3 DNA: TGTGCCATCTCACTAGCGGGAGGGATTGGCTACAATGAGCAGTTCTTC.

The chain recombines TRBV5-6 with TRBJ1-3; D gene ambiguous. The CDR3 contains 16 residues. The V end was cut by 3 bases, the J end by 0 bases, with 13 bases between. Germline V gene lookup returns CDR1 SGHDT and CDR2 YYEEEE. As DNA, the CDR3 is TGTGCCAGCAGCTGGAGGCCCAGGAGCTCTGGAAACACCATATATTTT. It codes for CASSWRPRSSGNTIYF.